The sequence of this TCR beta chain was determined in a study of molecular identifiers for immune sequencing clone quantification (dated 2018 in TCRdb). Broadly, across the study: For a replicate experiment, RNA from roughly 20,000 or 100,000 naive CD8 T cells was divided into five aliquots, and four of the five aliquots were sequenced. CD8 T cells were used in a methods study to benchmark molecular-identifier clustering-based TCR repertoire sequencing (MIDCIRS) and TCR RNA copy counting. Here is what the overall study found, with its caveats: Without barcode sub-clustering, chimeric consensus sequences inflated TCR diversity; chimeras reached as high as 47%. The sizes of highly expanded clones could end up underestimated when identical TCR molecules share a barcode. Spiked-in Jurkat TCR RNA equivalent to a single cell was reported to be detectable even among approximately 900,000 naive CD8 T cells. In CMV-specific effector cells, clones with more than 20 RNA copies contained over 98% of molecules, whereas in naive cells such clones contained under 1% of molecules. Spiked-in Jurkat TCR RNA (approximately eleven copies' worth), which is not part of the donor repertoire, was contained in the naive libraries. Modeling indicated about 3.1 TCR RNA copies recovered per cell, compared with 9 to 10 by digital PCR, which implies a capture efficiency of 25% to 35%.

The protocol used for the library was PCR. Sequencing relied on an Illumina HiSeq 4000. Preparation of bulk TCR libraries followed a previously described approach, with the TCR primers listed in Table S5. Total RNA was purified with the Qiagen AllPrep DNA/RNA kit. Before analysis, reads from multiple sequencing runs of the same library were pooled. Turning to the authors' computational methods: Only reads with exact TCR constant sequence were kept, trimmed to 150 nt, and grouped by their 12-nt molecular barcodes. Reads within each barcode group were sub-clustered using a 15% Levenshtein threshold, and quality-weighted consensus sequences were constructed for each RNA molecule. Non-functional sequences were discarded, and so were lower-count sequences lying one edit away from another sequence. Barcode sub-clusters with fewer than 20% of the maximum read count were removed, based on fitting two negative binomial distributions. TCRdb redid the processing of the public reads, applying fastp at Q25 and MiXCR, and retained in-frame beta chains. Under each unique CDR3 protein, matching rows form one entry showing the most common genes and DNA. None of the V and J calls come from the authors' own analysis; TCRdb made them. The sample has 75,000 to 100,000 distinct CDR3 sequences on record, around 20% of them singletons. The ten largest make up roughly 0.8% of the sample.

Libraries of naive CD8 T cells were generated from about 20,000 to 1,000,000 sorted cells, with 10%, 30% or 50% of the purified RNA used. Naive CD8 T cells were FACS-sorted as CD8+CD4-CCR7+CD45RA+ on a BD FACSAria II into RLT Plus buffer. Detection sensitivity was tested by spiking Jurkat RNA equal to 9 to 10 TCR copies' worth into samples containing 20,000-1,000,000 naive CD8 T cells. CD8 T cells were enriched using RosetteSep CD8+ T Cell Enrichment Cocktail and Ficoll-Paque, and the enriched cells then underwent ACK red cell lysis. V is reduced by 2 bases and J by 2 bases, leaving a spacing of 13 bases between them. CDR1 and CDR2 (MNHNY, SVGAGI) derive from the germline V gene (reference sequence). The CDR3 covers 15 residues, taking in both the cysteine and the phenylalanine. CDR3 DNA only is kept here, 45 bases in frame from base 1. This clonotype was counted ten times or more. It lacks a known antigen. No per-base quality is available; no much larger clone lies one base away.

This TCR was recovered from a human donor in good health. Some libraries in this study had Jurkat cell RNA spiked in. The chain employs TRBV6-6 and TRBJ2-7; the D segment could be TRBD1, given 7 matching bases. The sequencing sample was made of naive CD8+ T cells from blood, with Jurkat cell RNA spiked in. Read against the paper, the sample's cell subset or site label means: FACS-sorted CD8+CD4-CCR7+CD45RA+ naive T cells. For the CDR3, the sequence is CASSYSDREAYEQYF. The DNA sequence reads TGTGCCAGCAGTTACAGCGACAGGGAGGCCTACGAGCAGTACTTC.